The T cell receptor (beta chain) under discussion was sequenced for a study of human T cells and chemical hapten exposure. Turning to the study itself: Weekly scalp doses of diphenylcyclopropenone were given to patients during the approximately 25-week study.

A single record per CDR3 protein comes from TCRdb applying MiXCR to the RACE reads. The repertoire includes fewer than 140,000 distinct CDR3 sequences, 9.5% to 15% of them detected once, and about 1.6% sits in the top ten. Described time point: pre-sensitization, week 0. Sample treatment: therapeutic diphenylcyclopropenone sensitization with weekly scalp DPC. The study enrolled 18 to 70-year-old alopecia patients suitable for DPC. It was unfractionated whole blood from which total RNA was extracted. At least ten counts were recorded for this clonotype. Germline CDR1 is MDHEN and CDR2 is SYDVKM. After removal of 5 bases from V and 4 bases from J, the junction contained 8 bases not matched to a gene. The CDR3 spans 15 residues.

The chain recombines TRBV28 with TRBJ1-1; 9 bases map to TRBD1. Specimen: whole blood, collected in connection with sensitization to the hapten diphenylcyclopropenone (DPC). This receptor was identified in a woman aged 45 to 65 with alopecia areata. Some clones in this sample may be carry-over from other donors' samples. The DNA for the CDR3 is TGTGCCAGCAGTCCCCCCGGGACAGGGACCACTGAAGCTTTCTTT. Encoded protein: CASSPPGTGTTEAFF.